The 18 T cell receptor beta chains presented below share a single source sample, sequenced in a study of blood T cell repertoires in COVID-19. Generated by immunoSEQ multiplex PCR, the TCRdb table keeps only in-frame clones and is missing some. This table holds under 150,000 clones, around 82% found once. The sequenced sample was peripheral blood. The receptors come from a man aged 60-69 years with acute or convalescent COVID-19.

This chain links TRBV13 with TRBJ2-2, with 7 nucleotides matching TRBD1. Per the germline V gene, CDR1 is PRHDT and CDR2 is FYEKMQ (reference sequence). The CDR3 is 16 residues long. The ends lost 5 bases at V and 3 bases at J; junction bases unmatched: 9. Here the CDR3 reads CASSRSTGADTGELFF. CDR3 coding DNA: TGTGCCAGCAGCCGATCAACAGGGGCGGACACCGGGGAGCTGTTTTTT.

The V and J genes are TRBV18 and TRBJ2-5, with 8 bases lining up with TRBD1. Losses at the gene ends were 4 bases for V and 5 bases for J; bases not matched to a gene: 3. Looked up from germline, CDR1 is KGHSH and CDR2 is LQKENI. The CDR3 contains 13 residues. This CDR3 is CASSRQGRETQYF. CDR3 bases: TGTGCCAGCTCACGACAGGGGAGGGAGACCCAGTACTTC.

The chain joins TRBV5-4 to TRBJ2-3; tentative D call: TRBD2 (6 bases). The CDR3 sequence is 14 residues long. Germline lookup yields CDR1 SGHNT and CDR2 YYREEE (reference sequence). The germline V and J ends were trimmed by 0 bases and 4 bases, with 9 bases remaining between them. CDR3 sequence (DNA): TGTGCCAGCAGCTTGGACCGGAGGGCAGATACGCAGTATTTT. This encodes CASSLDRRADTQYF.

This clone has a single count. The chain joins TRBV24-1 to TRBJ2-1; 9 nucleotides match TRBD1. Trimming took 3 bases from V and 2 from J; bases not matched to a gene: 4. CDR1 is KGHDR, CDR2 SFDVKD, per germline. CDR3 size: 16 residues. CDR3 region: CATSDRTGDTYNEQFF. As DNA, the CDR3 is TGTGCCACCAGTGATCGGACAGGGGATACCTACAATGAGCAGTTCTTC.

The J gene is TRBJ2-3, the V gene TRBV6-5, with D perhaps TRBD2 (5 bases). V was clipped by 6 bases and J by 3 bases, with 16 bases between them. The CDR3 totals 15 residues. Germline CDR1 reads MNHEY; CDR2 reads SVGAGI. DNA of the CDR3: TGTGCCAGCAGCCCCGGGGTGGATTGGACAGATACGCAGTATTTT. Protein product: CASSPGVDWTDTQYF.

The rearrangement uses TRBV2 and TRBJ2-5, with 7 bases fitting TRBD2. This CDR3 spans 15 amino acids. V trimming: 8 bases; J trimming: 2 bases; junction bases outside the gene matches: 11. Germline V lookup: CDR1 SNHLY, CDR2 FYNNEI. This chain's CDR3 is CASPNPRGGQETQYF. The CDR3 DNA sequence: TGTGCCAGCCCTAATCCCCGCGGGGGACAAGAGACCCAGTACTTC.

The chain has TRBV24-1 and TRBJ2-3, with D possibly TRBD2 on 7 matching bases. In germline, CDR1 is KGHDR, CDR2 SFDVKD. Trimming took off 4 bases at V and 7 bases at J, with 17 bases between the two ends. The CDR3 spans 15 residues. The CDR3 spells CATSDLVRGGNTQYF. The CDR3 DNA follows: TGTGCCACCAGTGACCTCGTTAGGGGGGGGAATACGCAGTATTTT.

The CDR3 sequence is CASSIVGQVTGELFF. DNA of the CDR3: TGTGCCAGTAGTATAGTCGGACAGGTCACCGGGGAGCTGTTTTTT. This chain uses TRBV19 with TRBJ2-2; 7 bases line up with TRBD1. CDR3 size: 15 residues. Germline lookup yields CDR1 LNHDA and CDR2 SQIVND (reference sequence). Trimming removed 1 base from V and 4 bases from J; junction bases left unmatched: 3. Filled out from reference TRBV19 and TRBJ2-2, the complete variable domain reads DGGITQSPKYLFRKEGQNVTLSCEQNLNHDAMYWYRQDPGQGLRLIYYSQIVNDFQKGDIAEGYSVSREKKESFPLTVTSAQKNPTAFYLCASSIVGQVTGELFFGEGSRLTVL.

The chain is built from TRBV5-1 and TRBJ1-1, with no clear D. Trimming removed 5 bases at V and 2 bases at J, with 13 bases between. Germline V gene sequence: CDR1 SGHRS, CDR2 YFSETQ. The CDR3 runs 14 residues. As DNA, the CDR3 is TGCGCCAGCAGTCCCCGGGGAGAAAACACTGAAGCTTTCTTT. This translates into CASSPRGENTEAFF.

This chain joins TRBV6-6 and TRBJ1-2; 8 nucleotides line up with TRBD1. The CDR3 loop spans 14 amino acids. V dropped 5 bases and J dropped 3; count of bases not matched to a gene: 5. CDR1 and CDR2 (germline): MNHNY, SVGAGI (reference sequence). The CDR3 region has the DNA TGTGCCAGCAGTACCTTGACAGGGGACTATGGCTACACCTTC. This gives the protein CASSTLTGDYGYTF.

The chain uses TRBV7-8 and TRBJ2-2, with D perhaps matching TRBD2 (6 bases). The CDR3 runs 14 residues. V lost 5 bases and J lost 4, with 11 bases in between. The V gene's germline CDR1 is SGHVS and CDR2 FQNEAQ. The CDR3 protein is CASSRPEGTGELFF. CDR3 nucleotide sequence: TGTGCCAGCAGCCGACCGGAGGGCACCGGGGAGCTGTTTTTT.

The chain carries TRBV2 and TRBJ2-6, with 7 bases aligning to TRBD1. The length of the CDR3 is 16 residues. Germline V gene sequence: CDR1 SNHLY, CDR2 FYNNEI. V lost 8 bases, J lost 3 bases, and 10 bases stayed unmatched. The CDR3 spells CASRLDRASGANVLTF. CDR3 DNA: TGTGCCAGCCGATTAGACAGGGCAAGTGGGGCCAACGTCCTGACTTTC.

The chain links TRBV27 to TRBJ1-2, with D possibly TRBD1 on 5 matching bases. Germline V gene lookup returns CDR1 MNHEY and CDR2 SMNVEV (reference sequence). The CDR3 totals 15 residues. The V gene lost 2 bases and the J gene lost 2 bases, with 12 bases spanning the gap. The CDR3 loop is CASSLNRLSNYGYTF. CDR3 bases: TGTGCCAGCAGTTTAAACAGGTTATCCAACTATGGCTACACCTTC.

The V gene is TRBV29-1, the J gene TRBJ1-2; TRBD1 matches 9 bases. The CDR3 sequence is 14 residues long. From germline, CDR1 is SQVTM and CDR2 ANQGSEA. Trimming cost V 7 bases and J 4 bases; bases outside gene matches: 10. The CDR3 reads CSASAGTGTYGYTF. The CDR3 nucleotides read TGCAGCGCAAGTGCCGGGACAGGGACCTATGGCTACACCTTC.

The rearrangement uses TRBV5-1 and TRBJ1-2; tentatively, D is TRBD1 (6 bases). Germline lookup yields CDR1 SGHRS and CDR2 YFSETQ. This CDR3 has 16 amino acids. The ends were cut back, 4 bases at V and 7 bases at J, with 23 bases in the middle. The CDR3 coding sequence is TGCGCCAGCAGCCCCAACCTTCAGGGGCAGAAGGGTGGCTACACCTTC. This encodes CASSPNLQGQKGGYTF.

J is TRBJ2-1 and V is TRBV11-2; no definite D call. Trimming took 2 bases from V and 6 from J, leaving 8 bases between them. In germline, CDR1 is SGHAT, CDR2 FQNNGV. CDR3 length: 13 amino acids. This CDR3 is CASSLYTSNEQFF. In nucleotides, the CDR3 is TGTGCCAGCAGCTTATATACGAGCAATGAGCAGTTCTTC.

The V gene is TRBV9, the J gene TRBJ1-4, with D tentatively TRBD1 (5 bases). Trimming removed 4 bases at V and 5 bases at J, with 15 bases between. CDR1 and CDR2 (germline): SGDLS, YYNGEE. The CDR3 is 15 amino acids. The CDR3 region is CASSFGALENEKLFF. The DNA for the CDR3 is TGTGCCAGCAGCTTTGGGGCACTCGAAAATGAAAAACTGTTTTTT.

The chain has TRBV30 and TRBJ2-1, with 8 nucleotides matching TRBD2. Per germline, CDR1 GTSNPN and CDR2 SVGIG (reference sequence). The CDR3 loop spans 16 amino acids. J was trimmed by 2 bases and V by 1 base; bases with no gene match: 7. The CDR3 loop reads CAWSAPRAGAYNEQFF. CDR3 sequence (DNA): TGTGCCTGGAGTGCCCCGAGAGCGGGAGCCTACAATGAGCAGTTCTTC.